This T cell receptor (beta chain) was captured in a study of Ad26.COV2.S vaccination and SARS-CoV-2 variants (dated by TCRdb to the early 2020s). For the wider study: Vaccine-arm donors were drawn from COV1001, a multicentre, randomized, double-blind, placebo-controlled phase I-IIa trial of Ad26.COV2.S in healthy adults. Ad26.COV2.S was given intramuscularly at 5x10^10 or 1x10^11 viral particles, as a single shot or as two shots 56 days apart. TCRbeta repertoire sequencing was used to assess the specificity and breadth of SARS-CoV-2-reactive T cell receptors after Ad26.COV2.S vaccination. The TCR-sequenced set comprised about 32 samples: about 19 Ad26.COV2.S vaccine recipients, 5 placebo recipients and 8 SARS-CoV-2 convalescent individuals. Participants in the trial were split at random into five groups of five each, receiving low-dose or high-dose Ad26.COV2.S once or twice, or else placebo on both occasions. Investigators remained blinded to trial group allocation during experiments and outcome assessment.

The immunoSEQ Assay was the method used to sequence TCRbeta CDR3 regions. After extraction, genomic DNA underwent amplification by bias-controlled multiplex PCR, followed by high-throughput sequencing. Turning to the authors' computational methods: To quantify the absolute abundance of every unique TCRbeta CDR3 region, sequences were collapsed and filtered. T cell fraction was estimated by normalizing TCRbeta template counts to usable DNA, with usable DNA measured through amplification of reference genes found in all nucleated cells. Repertoire TCRs were annotated as SARS-CoV-2-specific by exact matching of V gene, CDR3 amino acid sequence and J gene to a known reactive TCR set. The reference SARS-CoV-2 TCR set was obtained from MIRA and was filtered for enrichment in COVID-19-positive ImmuneCODE repertoires, whereby public or cross-reactive TCRs were removed. Using the MIRA antigens, annotated TCRs were further analysed by specific ORF or by position within an ORF. Breadth was defined as annotated unique rearrangements over total unique productive rearrangements; depth was the summed frequency of those rearrangements. TCR breadth was compared between groups using two-sided Wilcoxon rank-sum tests. Held by TCRdb, this immuneACCESS table contains in-frame sequences only and omits some clones. Under half of the omission traces to an unresolved V gene where checked; the cause of the rest is unknown. V, J and clone size are those of that table, while D and trimming were read from the DNA. The sample table holds 300,000 to 350,000 clones, of which 75% to 90% were seen once. The leading ten clones occupy roughly a tenth of the sample.

CDR1 and CDR2 were assigned from the germline V gene as MNHEY and SVGAGI. The CDR3 numbers 14 residues from cysteine through phenylalanine. CDR3 DNA only is kept here, 42 bases in frame from base 1. Relative to germline, V is 2 bases shorter and J is 7 bases shorter, with 9 bases between their ends. Beyond this particular receptor, the publication reports: The study was not powered for comparison of responses between vaccine doses or regimens. After vaccination, spike-specific CD8+ and CD4+ T cell responses were reported to show substantial breadth. Vaccine and placebo recipients had similar non-spike TCR breadth, a finding consistent with the vaccine containing only spike. The authors noted that total T cell responses may have been underestimated by the TCR breadth and depth analyses. Higher spike-specific TCR breadth was observed in Ad26.COV2.S recipients than in placebo recipients (P = 0.0014).

For this clone: It has no known antigen specificity. No much larger clone is present one base from it, and per-base qualities are unavailable.

Reading the label with the study, this specimen's treatment or condition is: roughly 19 received Ad26.COV2.S at low or high dose, single or two shots; about 5 received placebo; per-sample allocation not given. Repertoires of vaccine and placebo recipients were sequenced from samples taken on day 63 after the first injection. Between 29 July and 7 August 2020, Cohort 1b enrolled 25 adults aged 18-55 years at one site in Boston, USA. Ad26.COV2.S was a replication-incompetent adenovirus type 26 vector that expressed a prefusion-stabilized SARS-CoV-2 spike protein derived from the original Wuhan strain.

The V and J segments used are TRBV6-5 and TRBJ1-6; there is no confident call for the D gene. The sample in question was peripheral blood, obtained in a trial of Ad26.COV2.S vaccine versus placebo. The clonotype originates from a person aged 18 to 65 who received the Ad26.COV2.S COVID-19 vaccine or a placebo. CDR3 reads: CASSYRARNSPLHF. The base sequence is TGTGCCAGCAGTTACCGGGCACGAAATTCACCCCTCCACTTT.